This TCR beta chain was observed in a study of blood T cell repertoires in COVID-19 (TCRdb year 2020). Study-level background: The collaborator samples originated in the United States, Italy and Spain and spanned the acute and convalescent phases of COVID-19. The prospective study material was composed of cDNA or gDNA derived from T cells, B-cell-depleted T cells, or PBMCs. Subjects who had been exposed to COVID-19, were actively infected with it, or had recovered from it provided the deeply sampled blood TCRbeta repertoires that made up the dataset. The repertoires were made available in a free public database intended to serve as a resource for research on the immune response to SARS-CoV-2. Samples came from the ongoing ImmuneRACE study (first 160 participants) plus 1,254 subjects from 6 global collaborators. Sample metadata almost always included a de-identified subject ID, COVID-19 status, age in years and sex. Where available, HLA class I and class II types were taken from metadata supplied by the sample provider and were not determined by assay-based typing. Study-wide conclusions, independent of this receptor: Clinical and demographic metadata were provided uncurated, with the amount varying by source and participant.

TCRbeta CDR3 regions were amplified from genomic DNA using the immunoSEQ Assay, a bias-controlled multiplex PCR. On the authors' methods: Nucleated cell counts per sample were estimated from amplification of reference gene primers within the assay. To quantify the absolute abundance of each unique TCRbeta CDR3 rearrangement, sequence reads were collapsed and filtered. Productive Simpson clonality was computed per sample as the square root of Simpson's diversity index over productive rearrangements. TCRdb took over this immuneACCESS table, retaining in-frame rearrangements with V and J assigned. Such tables are incomplete; in checked studies, under half of the missing clones stem from an unresolved V gene, and the remainder is unexplained. V, J and clone size reflect that table, while D and trimming were determined from the DNA. Present in this sample are 110,000 to 150,000 clones, roughly 88% of which were seen just once. About 1.5% of the sample is in the top ten clones.

The collaborating institutions used their own protocols to collect whole blood in K2EDTA tubes. Collaborator samples were shipped for TCRbeta analysis as frozen whole blood, isolated PBMCs, or DNA extracted from either sample type. The sample holds one count of this clone. Its antigen is currently not known. The sample holds no much larger clone one base away, and base qualities are not on file. The CDR1 and CDR2 encoded by the germline V gene are SGHAT and FQNNGV. The V end loses 4 bases and the J end loses 3 bases, and a stretch of 16 bases separates them. The CDR3 covers 16 residues, taking in both the cysteine and the phenylalanine. The DNA shown is the 48-base CDR3, in frame from base 1.

This receptor chain uses TRBV11-2 and TRBJ2-1; a tentative D call is TRBD1 (5 bases match). The receptor's source is a woman aged 60 to 75 with acute or convalescent COVID-19. Sequencing used peripheral blood. The nucleotides are TGTGCCAGCAGCTCAAAACCGCTCAGGGACTACAATGAGCAGTTCTTC. Its coded protein is CASSSKPLRDYNEQFF.